This TCR beta chain was documented in a study of T cell repertoires in cytomegalovirus infection (dated by TCRdb to about 2019). Concerning the study at large: Donor HLA type was relevant to the analysis, because carriage of CMV infection together with the matching HLA type was indicated by public TCR beta signatures. Summary of the overall study and its limitations: Cumulative frequency of public TCR beta family members discriminated carriers of CMV infection plus the relevant HLA type in this cohort and an independent approximately 370-donor cohort. The ex vivo response was dominated by HLA-C-restricted CMV-specific TCR beta clonotypes, which also provided the single most frequent clonotype in two of eight donors.

Details on this clonotype: Its antigen remains undetermined. Base quality data are lacking; no much larger clone is found one base away.

V gives up 7 bases and J gives up 2 bases, and the segment between their germline ends measures 8 bases. In the germline V gene, CDR1 corresponds to MDHEN and CDR2 to SYDVKM. The CDR3 sequence holds 12 residues, the cysteine and phenylalanine included. This entry keeps only the CDR3 DNA: 36 bases, framed from base 1. Sequencing used an Illumina HiSeq 1500. Starting from the raw public reads, TCRdb applied fastp trimming at Q25, assembled clones with MiXCR and retained in-frame beta chains. For every CDR3 protein sequence, its rows merge into one entry that carries the most common genes and DNA. In this sample the table shows hundreds of thousands of distinct CDR3 sequences, 17% of which occur a single time. The ten largest clones take up approximately 12% of the sample.

Sequenced material: PBMCs. The sequence is built from TRBV28 and TRBJ1-1; TRBD1 is possibly the D segment (5 matching bases). The sequence was obtained from a human donor in good health (CMV status not recorded). Some clones in this sample may be carry-over from other donors' samples. In nucleotide form, the sequence is TGTGCCAGCAAGGACACCAACACTGAAGCTTTCTTT. This encodes CASKDTNTEAFF.